The clone carrying this TCR beta chain appeared once. Its antigen is unknown. This record comes from a study of T cell repertoires in aging, cancer and after chemotherapy. At the level of the study: The whole study produced a dataset of around 9 million TCR reads.

TRB rearrangements spanning V, D and J were amplified using mixed TRB-A/B primers. TCRdb reprocessed the multiplex PCR reads with MiXCR, giving one entry per CDR3 protein. The sample has around 6,100 distinct CDR3 sequences, about 31% seen once. Study findings and constraints: Age-matched healthy donors had significantly more diverse, less clonal blood TCR repertoires than untreated cancer patients. Rebound thymic output was suggested by rising median generation probability during chemotherapy in each cancer cohort.

Germline V gene sequence: CDR1 SEHNR, CDR2 FQNEAQ (reference sequence). The CDR3 is made up of 14 amino acids. V was pared by 1 base and J by 5 bases, with 3 bases of the junction left unmatched. Peripheral blood genomic DNA, not sorted cells or RNA, was the template. This clonotype originated in a human donor with a blood cancer. The donor label of this sample is uncertain. The genes are TRBV7-9 and TRBJ2-3, with TRBD2 identical over 7 bases. The sample taken for sequencing was blood. The CDR3 protein is CASSLGLAVDTQYF. The CDR3 DNA follows: TGTGCCAGCAGCTTAGGACTAGCCGTAGATACGCAGTATTTT.